The 27 T cell receptor beta chains in this list originate from one sample, sequenced in a study of metastatic and nonmetastatic thyroid tumors. No patient had received any treatment before thyroid surgery. TCRdb recomputed clones from the PCR reads via MiXCR. Of a few thousand clones in the sample, approximately 28% are singletons; the top ten hold roughly 17%. The sample taken for sequencing was adjacent normal tissue. All receptors come from a female donor with papillary thyroid cancer or a benign thyroid nodule (not recorded which). Some clones in this sample may be carry-over from other donors' samples.

This clone qualifies as large. The rearrangement links TRBV27 to TRBJ2-7; 10 positions agree with TRBD1. The ends lost 8 bases at V and 6 bases at J; junction bases unmatched: 10. CDR3 length: 14 residues. Germline-derived CDR1 and CDR2 are MNHEY and SMNVEV (reference sequence). CDR3 DNA: TGTGCCAGCTCAAGTCGGGACAGGGGAAGCGAGCAGTACTTC. Amino acids: CASSSRDRGSEQYF.

The sample holds one count of this clone. The V call is TRBV20-1, the J call TRBJ2-1, with D maybe TRBD2 (5 bases). V lost 0 bases to trimming and J lost 12 bases, with 18 bases between them. Germline V lookup: CDR1 DFQATT, CDR2 SNEGSKA (reference sequence). This CDR3 is 14 amino acids long. CDR3 sequence (DNA): TGCAGTGCTAGAGATCGGCTAGCCGGCAGGTTGCAGTTCTTC. It is translated as CSARDRLAGRLQFF.

This clone was seen just once. The J gene is TRBJ1-4, the V gene TRBV7-9; TRBD1 matches at 12 bases. Per the germline V gene, CDR1 is SEHNR and CDR2 is FQNEAQ (reference sequence). The CDR3 covers 14 residues. V dropped 1 base and J dropped 13; count of bases not matched to a gene: 4. In nucleotides, the CDR3 is TGTGCCAGCAGCTTAGACGGGACAGGGGGCGGACTGTTTTTT. As protein: CASSLDGTGGGLFF.

This sequence joins TRBV27 and TRBJ1-6; TRBD1 agrees at 8 bases. Germline CDR1 is MNHEY and CDR2 is SMNVEV (reference sequence). V lost 5 bases, J lost 10 bases, and 13 bases stayed unmatched. The CDR3 totals 16 residues. The CDR3 sequence: CASSILTGTGDSPLHF. CDR3 coding DNA: TGTGCCAGCAGTATCCTTACCGGGACAGGAGACTCACCCCTCCACTTT.

By sample fraction, this clone is medium-sized (0.01 to 0.1%). The rearrangement uses TRBV5-1 and TRBJ2-2; weak D call: TRBD2 (5 bases). V dropped 0 bases and J dropped 4 bases, with 7 bases sitting between them. The CDR3 extends over 14 amino acids. The germline gives CDR1 SGHRS, CDR2 YFSETQ. The CDR3 reads CASSLARGTGELFF. The CDR3 DNA follows: TGCGCCAGCAGCTTGGCCCGGGGCACCGGGGAGCTGTTTTTT.

This clone was seen only a few times. The chain recombines TRBV7-8 with TRBJ2-7, with D possibly called TRBD1 or TRBD2 (5 bases each). Germline V CDR1 and CDR2: SGHVS, FQNEAQ. Trimming shortened V by 3 bases and J by 0 bases, and 12 bases separated the two germline ends. The CDR3 is 15 amino acids. The CDR3 DNA sequence: TGTGCCAGCAGCTTTTACGGGACCACCTCCTACGAGCAGTACTTC. This codes for CASSFYGTTSYEQYF.

This clone is labeled as large. J is TRBJ2-3 and V is TRBV28, with a tentative D call TRBD1 (6 bases). Germline loops: CDR1 MDHEN, CDR2 SYDVKM. The CDR3 totals 14 residues. The V and J ends lost 8 bases and 3 bases respectively, with 15 bases between them. The CDR3 loop is CASLGATRTDTQYF. The CDR3 DNA reads TGTGCCAGCCTGGGGGCGACTCGAACAGATACGCAGTATTTT.

This clone is classed as medium-sized. V is TRBV20-1 and J is TRBJ1-1, with D maybe TRBD1 (5 bases). The germline CDR1 and CDR2 sequences are DFQATT and SNEGSKA (reference sequence). V shed 2 bases and J shed 0 bases, with 13 bases lying between them. The length of the CDR3 is 15 residues. CDR3 loop: CSARNPEGVNTEAFF. The CDR3 nucleotides read TGCAGTGCTAGAAACCCTGAAGGGGTGAACACTGAAGCTTTCTTT.

The chain joins TRBV27 to TRBJ2-7; perhaps TRBD1 as D (6 bases). Per germline, CDR1 MNHEY and CDR2 SMNVEV (reference sequence). CDR3 length: 14 residues. V lost 6 bases and J 5 bases, leaving 17 bases between the germline ends. The CDR3 reads CASSAGTGPHEQYF. The CDR3 nucleotides are TGTGCCAGCAGCGCCGGTACAGGGCCACACGAGCAGTACTTC.

This clone was detected a few times. V is TRBV6-5 and J is TRBJ2-3; either TRBD1 or TRBD2 may fit D (5 bases each). Germline lookup yields CDR1 MNHEY and CDR2 SVGAGI. The CDR3 is made up of 18 amino acids. The V end lost 4 bases, the J end lost 4 bases, and 24 bases lay between the germline ends. The CDR3 region is CASSFGMGDQSLSDTQYF. The CDR3 bases are TGTGCCAGCAGTTTCGGAATGGGGGACCAGAGCTTATCAGATACGCAGTATTTT.

The rearrangement uses TRBV27 and TRBJ2-7, with 7 bases fitting TRBD1. V shed 4 bases and J 0 bases; nucleotides not matched to a gene: 6. The CDR3 runs to 15 residues. In germline, CDR1 is MNHEY, CDR2 SMNVEV (reference sequence). CDR3 sequence: CASSSKQGSSYEQYF. The CDR3 nucleotides read TGTGCCAGCAGTTCGAAACAGGGGAGCTCCTACGAGCAGTACTTC.

In its sample, this clone was seen a few times. In nucleotides, the CDR3 is TGTGCCAGCAAAACCAGCTGGCCCAAATACGAGCAGTACTTC. This translates into CASKTSWPKYEQYF. The V call is TRBV2, the J call TRBJ2-7; D is unclear. Trimming removed 7 bases from V and 4 bases from J, with 17 bases in between. Germline V gene sequence: CDR1 SNHLY, CDR2 FYNNEI. CDR3 length: 14 residues.

This clone counts as medium-sized. J is TRBJ1-1 and V is TRBV29-1, with TRBD1 matching over 7 bases. CDR3 length: 13 residues. Germline trimming cut 7 bases from V and 0 bases from J; bases unmatched to any gene: 5. The germline V gene encodes CDR1 SQVTM and CDR2 ANQGSEA. CDR3 residues: CSALTGMNTEAFF. The CDR3 DNA follows: TGCAGCGCCTTGACAGGGATGAACACTGAAGCTTTCTTT.

This rearrangement joins TRBV29-1 to TRBJ2-1, with D tentatively TRBD1 (5 bases). The CDR3 is 12 residues long. Germline-derived CDR1 and CDR2 are SQVTM and ANQGSEA. Trimming took 3 bases from V and 7 from J, leaving 10 bases between them. CDR3 sequence: CSVDQGWNEQFF. The DNA of the CDR3 is TGCAGCGTTGATCAGGGTTGGAATGAGCAGTTCTTC.

In its sample, this clone is large. V usage is TRBV10-2 and J usage is TRBJ2-7; D is ambiguous. This CDR3 comprises 13 residues. The germline CDR1 and CDR2 sequences are WSHSY and SAAADI. Trimming removed 9 bases at V and 3 bases at J, with 15 bases between. Here the CDR3 DNA reads TGCGCCAGTTCGAAAGACAAATTCTACGAGCAGTACTTC. As protein: CASSKDKFYEQYF.

The CDR3 DNA follows: TGTGCCAGCAGCTTAGACTGGACAGGGGGCACTGAAGCTTTCTTT. It encodes CASSLDWTGGTEAFF. The chain joins TRBV7-9 to TRBJ1-1; TRBD1 matches at 10 bases. After removal of 1 base from V and 4 bases from J, the junction contained 3 bases not matched to a gene. The CDR3 has 15 amino acids. Germline-derived CDR1 and CDR2 are SEHNR and FQNEAQ (reference sequence).

Within the sample, this clone is large. V usage is TRBV28 and J usage is TRBJ1-6; tentative D call: TRBD1 (5 bases). V gave up 6 bases and J gave up 14 bases, with 20 bases separating them. Germline CDR1 reads MDHEN; CDR2 reads SYDVKM. This CDR3 is built from 14 residues. CDR3 sequence: CASSPKGLGLALHF. Here the CDR3 DNA reads TGTGCCAGCAGCCCGAAGGGACTGGGCTTGGCCCTCCACTTT.

This clone rates as medium-sized. The V gene is TRBV25-1, the J gene TRBJ2-2; weak D call: TRBD1 (6 bases). V was shortened by 2 bases and J by 4 bases, with 14 bases between the two germline ends. This CDR3 region has 16 residues. CDR1 is MGHDK and CDR2 is SYGVNS in the germline V gene. This CDR3 is CASSESPVDSTGELFF. The CDR3 coding sequence is TGTGCCAGCAGTGAAAGTCCTGTGGACAGCACCGGGGAGCTGTTTTTT. Using reference TRBV25-1 and TRBJ2-2 for the parts outside the CDR3, the full variable domain is EADIYQTPRYLVIGTGKKITLECSQTMGHDKMYWYQQDPGMELHLIHYSYGVNSTEKGDLSSESTVSRIRTEHFPLTLESARPSHTSQYLCASSESPVDSTGELFFGEGSRLTVL.

In its sample, this clone was seen a few times. The chain couples TRBV11-2 to TRBJ2-7; a weak D match, TRBD2 (5 bases). Between the trimmed V and J ends, which lost 6 bases and 2 bases, there was a span of 20 bases. The CDR3 covers 16 residues. Germline V gene data show CDR1 as SGHAT and CDR2 as FQNNGV. In DNA form, the CDR3 reads TGTGCCAGCAGAAGATATGGGCGATCGAGGGCCTACGAGCAGTACTTC. It translates to CASRRYGRSRAYEQYF.

In regard to this clone: This same CDR3 is encoded by further DNA sequences in the sample. V and J are TRBV14 and TRBJ2-5; tentatively, D is TRBD2 (5 bases). With 0 bases removed from V and 4 bases from J, the gap between germline ends came to 15 bases. The germline V gene encodes CDR1 SGHDN and CDR2 FVKESK. There are 16 residues in the CDR3. The CDR3 is CASSQELGGLGETQYF. CDR3 nucleotide sequence: TGTGCCAGCAGCCAAGAGTTAGGAGGTCTCGGAGAGACCCAGTACTTC.

This clone is labeled large (0.1 to 1%). V usage is TRBV28 and J usage is TRBJ1-6, with TRBD1 as a possible D gene (5 bases). Trimming took 11 bases from V and 10 from J, leaving 21 bases between them. CDR3 length: 14 residues. Germline V CDR1 and CDR2: MDHEN, SYDVKM. CDR3 region: CASYPGHLGSPLHF. The CDR3 DNA is TGTGCCTCTTACCCCGGACATCTTGGATCACCCCTCCACTTT.

The genes are TRBV18 and TRBJ2-3; D may be TRBD2 (6 bases). The germline V gene has CDR1 KGHSH and CDR2 LQKENI. CDR3 length: 14 amino acids. V was trimmed by 8 bases and J by 3 bases, leaving 15 bases between them. CDR3 sequence reads: CASPLMGRTDTQYF. In DNA form, the CDR3 reads TGTGCCAGCCCCCTTATGGGGAGGACAGATACGCAGTATTTT.

This clone is medium-sized in the sample. The chain links TRBV9 to TRBJ2-7; 7 nucleotides match TRBD2. The trim removed 0 bases at V and 3 bases at J, leaving 6 bases unmatched. Looked up from germline, CDR1 is SGDLS and CDR2 is YYNGEE. The CDR3 covers 15 residues. The CDR3 sequence is CASSVGTGGNYEQYF. DNA of the CDR3: TGTGCCAGCAGCGTAGGGACGGGAGGCAACTACGAGCAGTACTTC.

This clone came up a few times. The chain is built from TRBV28 and TRBJ1-3; D is unresolved. The CDR3 contains 15 residues. Germline CDR1 reads MDHEN; CDR2 reads SYDVKM. V lost 9 bases to trimming and J lost 0 bases, with 15 bases between them. The CDR3 DNA reads as TGTGCCAGTTCCCGCGGGCTCCGCTCTGGAAACACCATATATTTT. It yields the protein CASSRGLRSGNTIYF.

The chain carries TRBV6-1 and TRBJ2-7; tentatively, D is TRBD1 (5 bases). V was shortened by 7 bases and J by 2 bases, with 9 bases between the two germline ends. This CDR3 region has 12 residues. Germline V gene data show CDR1 as MNHNS and CDR2 as SASEGT. The CDR3 protein is CASKDKPYEQYF. As DNA, the CDR3 is TGTGCCAGCAAGGACAAACCCTACGAGCAGTACTTC.

This chain joins TRBV6-2 or TRBV6-3 and TRBJ2-7, with 12 bases fitting TRBD2. Germline V gene data show CDR1 as MNHEY and CDR2 as SVGEGT. The CDR3 runs 15 residues. The ends lost 2 bases at V and 4 bases at J; junction bases unmatched: 3. CDR3 nucleotide sequence: TGTGCCAGCAGTTACGGACTAGCGGGACCATACGAGCAGTACTTC. Translating it yields CASSYGLAGPYEQYF.

This clone is medium-sized (0.01 to 0.1%) by share. The chain uses TRBV27 and TRBJ1-3; no firm D call. Trimming took off 0 bases at V and 5 bases at J, with 23 bases between the two ends. This CDR3 comprises 19 residues. Germline CDR1 MNHEY, CDR2 SMNVEV (reference sequence). In DNA form, the CDR3 reads TGTGCCAGCAGTTTATCTTTCGTTTCGTTGGGGAGTGAGCGAAACACCATATATTTT. This sequence encodes CASSLSFVSLGSERNTIYF.